By share of the sample, the clone carrying this T cell receptor (beta chain) is medium-sized (0.01 to 0.1%). Time point denoted: sample taken at primary tumor resection. From tumor, nontumor lung or frozen PBMC, whole RNA was taken unsorted for sequencing. There were 72 donors, all of them untreated patients with early-stage non-small cell lung cancer. TCRdb called the 5' RACE reads again in MiXCR, with one record for every CDR3 protein. The table lists 5,000 to 6,500 distinct CDR3 sequences, roughly an eighth of them singletons, with about 15% in the top ten. Per the germline V gene, CDR1 is MDHEN and CDR2 is SYDVKM. This CDR3 has 12 residues. V was trimmed by 7 bases and J by 8 bases, leaving 11 bases between them. The source of the sample is a study of spatial heterogeneity in lung cancer.

Here the sequenced sample was normal lung tissue next to the tumor, taken at surgery. This receptor was taken from a male donor with early-stage non-small cell lung cancer. This chain links TRBV28 with TRBJ1-4; no definite D call. The CDR3 loop is CASTVGLEKLFF. Here the CDR3 DNA reads TGTGCCAGCACCGTTGGGCTCGAAAAACTGTTTTTT.